The 13 T cell receptor beta chains in this list originate from one sample, sequenced in a study of spatial heterogeneity in lung cancer (dated by TCRdb to between 2018 and 2021). Libraries were made using 5' RACE. The run used a NextSeq 500. TCRdb redid the processing of the public reads, applying fastp at Q25 and MiXCR, and retained in-frame beta chains. Entries that share a CDR3 protein sequence are merged under the most common genes and DNA. Recorded for this sample are approximately 12,000 distinct CDR3 sequences; over 9% of them occurred a single time. The ten largest clones take up around 35% of the sample. Per the publication, the time point label means: blood at routine non-recurrence follow-up after resection. The source was PBMCs, collected at follow-up. The receptors derive from a female donor with early-stage non-small cell lung cancer.

The table lists this clonotype with many counts. This chain joins TRBV27 and TRBJ2-1; 12 bases fit TRBD2. This CDR3 comprises 15 residues. Germline loops: CDR1 MNHEY, CDR2 SMNVEV (reference sequence). With V trimmed by 6 bases and J by 6 bases, 6 bases remained unmatched. CDR3 DNA: TGTGCCAGCAGCCTGACTAGCGGGAGCACCAATGAGCAGTTCTTC. It translates to CASSLTSGSTNEQFF.

Regarding this clonotype: The junction does not match germline at one end; this may be a read error. The rearrangement uses TRBV20-1 and TRBJ1-3, with D perhaps matching TRBD1 (5 bases). The CDR3 consists of 14 residues. The germline CDR1 and CDR2 sequences are DFQATT and SNEGSKA (reference sequence). The CDR3: CSASSGLSENTIYF. The DNA for the CDR3 is TGCAGTGCTAGCTCAGGGCTCTCTGAAAACACCATATATTTT.

Ten or more counts support this clonotype. The V gene is TRBV2, the J gene TRBJ2-1; 9 positions match TRBD2. J was trimmed by 6 bases and V by 2 bases; bases with no gene match: 8. This CDR3 is 16 amino acids long. Germline CDR1 is SNHLY and CDR2 is FYNNEI. The CDR3 nucleotides read TGTGCCAGCAGTGAAACACCTAGCGGGACCCTCAATGAGCAGTTCTTC. Translation gives CASSETPSGTLNEQFF.

This clonotype is medium-sized. The rearrangement links TRBV7-2 to TRBJ2-5; the match to TRBD2 covers 9 bases. The CDR3 is 15 amino acids. V was clipped by 6 bases and J by 4 bases; unmatched bases: 9. The germline CDR1 and CDR2 sequences are SGHTA and FQGNSA. CDR3 in DNA: TGTGCCAGCAGGCGGGTTAGCGGGAGTAGAGAGACCCAGTACTTC. It codes for CASRRVSGSRETQYF.

This clonotype has ten or more counts. The CDR3 nucleotides read TGTGCCAGCAGCTTCGGACAGGCCCTTATGAACACTGAAGCTTTCTTT. Amino acid sequence: CASSFGQALMNTEAFF. The chain couples TRBV6-2 or TRBV6-3 to TRBJ1-1, with 7 bases that match TRBD1. This CDR3 is 16 amino acids long. V lost 6 bases and J lost 0; bases outside the gene matches: 10. The germline CDR1 and CDR2 sequences are MNHEY and SVGEGT.

Sample share makes this clonotype medium-sized. The V and J genes are TRBV7-9 and TRBJ2-7, with 8 bases identical to TRBD1. The CDR3 totals 13 residues. The germline CDR1 and CDR2 sequences are SEHNR and FQNEAQ (reference sequence). Trimming took 3 bases from V and 5 from J; bases not matched to a gene: 3. The CDR3 region has the DNA TGTGCCAGCAGCTTGACAGGGGTCCACGAGCAGTACGTC. Protein: CASSLTGVHEQYV.

The table lists this clonotype with many counts. This sequence joins TRBV2 and TRBJ2-3; D gene ambiguous. This CDR3 spans 16 amino acids. Germline CDR1 reads SNHLY; CDR2 reads FYNNEI. The germline V and J ends were trimmed by 2 bases and 2 bases, with 14 bases remaining between them. The CDR3 reads CASSESFGLSTDTQYF. The CDR3 DNA reads TGTGCCAGCAGTGAATCTTTTGGTCTATCCACAGATACGCAGTATTTT.

Note on this clonotype: A read error may produce the germline difference seen at one junction end. V and J are TRBV6-6 and TRBJ2-2, with 12 positions matching TRBD1. Germline loops: CDR1 MNHNY, CDR2 SVGAGI (reference sequence). The CDR3 consists of 17 residues. CDR3 region: CASSLLGTGGLTEELFF. CDR3 in DNA: TGTGCCAGCAGCCTCTTGGGGACAGGGGGCCTTACCGAGGAGCTGTTTTTT.

In its sample, this clonotype was seen many times. This chain links TRBV5-4 with TRBJ2-1, with D tentatively TRBD1 or TRBD2 (5 bases each). Deletions cut 3 bases from V and 0 bases from J, with 7 bases between. The CDR3 is made up of 14 amino acids. Germline CDR1 and CDR2: SGHNT and YYREEE (reference sequence). CDR3 DNA: TGTGCCAGCAGCTGGGACGCCTCCTACAATGAGCAGTTCTTC. As protein: CASSWDASYNEQFF. The whole variable domain, filled in from reference TRBV5-4 and TRBJ2-1, reads ETGVTQSPTHLIKTRGQQVTLRCSSQSGHNTVSWYQQALGQGPQFIFQYYREEENGRGNFPPRFSGLQFPNYSSELNVNALELDDSALYLCASSWDASYNEQFFGPGTRLTVL.

At least ten counts were recorded for this clonotype. The V call is TRBV23-1, the J call TRBJ2-7, with D unclear. TRBV23-1 is identified as an open reading frame with a role that is uncertain. The germline V and J ends were trimmed by 6 bases and 4 bases, with 13 bases remaining between them. CDR3 length equals 13 residues. The CDR3 loop reads CASSHKHEYEQYV. The CDR3 bases are TGCGCCAGCAGCCACAAACACGAGTACGAGCAGTACGTC.

This clonotype was detected ten times or more. The V and J genes are TRBV2 and TRBJ2-1; 7 nucleotides line up with TRBD1. J lost 7 bases, V lost 1 base, and 7 bases had no gene match. From germline, CDR1 is SNHLY and CDR2 FYNNEI. This CDR3 has 15 residues. The CDR3: CASSEEGGSYNEQFF. CDR3 DNA: TGTGCCAGCAGTGAAGAAGGGGGCTCATATAATGAGCAGTTCTTC.

This clonotype came up many times. This chain connects TRBV18 to TRBJ2-7; 9 bases fit TRBD1. The germline gives CDR1 KGHSH, CDR2 LQKENI. The CDR3 is 15 amino acids. V shed 6 bases and J 6 bases; nucleotides not matched to a gene: 12. CDR3 in amino acids: CASSMIPGQGTEQYF. The CDR3 DNA sequence: TGTGCCAGCTCGATGATCCCGGGACAGGGCACCGAGCAGTACTTC.

Turning to this clonotype: This could be a read error, since a much larger clone is one nucleotide away. The V call is TRBV7-2, the J call TRBJ1-5; D remains ambiguous. The CDR3 is 13 residues long. CDR1 is SGHTA, CDR2 FQGNSA, per germline. The DNA of the CDR3 is TGTGCCAGCAGATCCTCCGATGTGCAGCCCCATCATTTT. Its translation is CASRSSDVQPHHF.